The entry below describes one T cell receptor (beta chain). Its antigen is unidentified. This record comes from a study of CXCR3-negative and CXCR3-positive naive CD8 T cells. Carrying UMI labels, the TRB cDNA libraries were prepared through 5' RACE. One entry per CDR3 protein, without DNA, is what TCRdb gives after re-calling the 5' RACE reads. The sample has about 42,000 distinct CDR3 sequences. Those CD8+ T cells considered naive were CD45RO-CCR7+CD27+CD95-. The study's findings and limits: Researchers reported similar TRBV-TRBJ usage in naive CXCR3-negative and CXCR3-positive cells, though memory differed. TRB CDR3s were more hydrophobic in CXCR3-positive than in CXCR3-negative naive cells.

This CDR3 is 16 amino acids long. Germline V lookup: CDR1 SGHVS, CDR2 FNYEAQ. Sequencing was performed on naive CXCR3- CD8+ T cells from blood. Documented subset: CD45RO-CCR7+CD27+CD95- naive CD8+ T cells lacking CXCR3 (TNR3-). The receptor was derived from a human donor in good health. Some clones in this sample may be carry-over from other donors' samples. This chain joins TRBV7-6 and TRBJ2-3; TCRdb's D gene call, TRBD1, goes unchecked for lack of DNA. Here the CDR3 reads CASSLGPRDGTDTQYF.